Included here is one T cell receptor (beta chain) sequence, with context. These data originate in a study of blood T cell repertoires in COVID-19. Study details: Some COVID-19 samples were acute and others convalescent; all came from the United States, Italy and Spain. Sample material is recorded as cDNA or gDNA derived from T cells, B-cell-depleted T cells, or PBMCs.

Germline V gene lookup returns CDR1 SGHRS and CDR2 YFSETQ. This CDR3 has 15 amino acids. Trimming cost V 0 bases and J 1 base, with 7 bases left between them. Only in-frame clones appear in the TCRdb table, and some are missing; sequencing was by immunoSEQ multiplex PCR. The repertoire consists of roughly 59,000 clones, with more than 75% occurring once and the leading ten covering approximately 12%. The gene calls are TRBV5-1 and TRBJ2-2; D is uncertain. The sample was peripheral blood. The TCR sequence derives from a man at least 80 years old with acute or convalescent COVID-19. CDR3 in amino acids: CASSLGPGNTGELFF. The CDR3 DNA is TGCGCCAGCAGCTTGGGCCCAGGGAACACCGGGGAGCTGTTTTTT.